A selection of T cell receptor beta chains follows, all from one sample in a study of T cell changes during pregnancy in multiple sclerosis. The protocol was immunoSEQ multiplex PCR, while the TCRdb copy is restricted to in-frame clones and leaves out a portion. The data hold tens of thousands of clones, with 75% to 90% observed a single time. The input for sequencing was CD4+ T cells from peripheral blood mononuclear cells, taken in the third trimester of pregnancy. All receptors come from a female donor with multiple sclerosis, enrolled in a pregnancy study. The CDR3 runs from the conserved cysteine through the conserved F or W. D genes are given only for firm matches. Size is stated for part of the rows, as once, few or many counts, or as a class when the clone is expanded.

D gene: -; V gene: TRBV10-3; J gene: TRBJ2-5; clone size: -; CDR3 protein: CAAKQGNQETQYF; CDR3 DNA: TGTGCCGCAAAACAGGGAAACCAAGAGACCCAGTACTTC
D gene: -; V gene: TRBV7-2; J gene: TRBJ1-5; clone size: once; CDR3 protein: CASSLGGRSNQPQHF; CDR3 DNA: TGTGCCAGCAGCTTGGGGGGTAGGAGCAATCAGCCCCAGCATTTT
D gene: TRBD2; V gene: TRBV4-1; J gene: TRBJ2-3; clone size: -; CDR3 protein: CASSQSDRTAGVDTQYF; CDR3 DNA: TGCGCCAGCAGTCAAAGCGACCGGACGGCGGGGGTAGATACGCAGTATTTT
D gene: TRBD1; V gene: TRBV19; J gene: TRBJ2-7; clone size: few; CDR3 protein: CASSDGTGTYEQYF; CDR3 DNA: TGTGCCAGTAGTGACGGGACAGGGACTTACGAGCAGTACTTC
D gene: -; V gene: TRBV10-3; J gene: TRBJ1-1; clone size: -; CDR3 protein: CAPSAGARLAFF; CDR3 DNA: TGTGCCCCGTCGGCAGGGGCCAGGCTAGCTTTCTTT
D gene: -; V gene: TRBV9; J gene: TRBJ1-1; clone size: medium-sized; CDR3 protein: CASSKLGLPNTEAFF; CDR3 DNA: TGTGCCAGCAGCAAATTGGGACTACCGAACACTGAAGCTTTCTTT
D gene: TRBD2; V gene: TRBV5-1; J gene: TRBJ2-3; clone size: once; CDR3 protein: CASSLGLAGDTQYF; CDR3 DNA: TGCGCCAGCAGCTTGGGACTAGCGGGGGATACGCAGTATTTT
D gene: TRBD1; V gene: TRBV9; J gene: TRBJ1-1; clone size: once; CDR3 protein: CASSRRTGGNTEAFF; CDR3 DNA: TGTGCCAGCAGCAGACGGACAGGGGGCAACACTGAAGCTTTCTTT
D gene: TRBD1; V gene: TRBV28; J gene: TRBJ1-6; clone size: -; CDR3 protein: CASSTMDRDDSPLHF; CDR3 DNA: TGTGCCAGCAGTACGATGGACAGGGATGATTCACCCCTCCACTTT
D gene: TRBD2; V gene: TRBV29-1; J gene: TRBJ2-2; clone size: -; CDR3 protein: CSVQSSGRPGELFF; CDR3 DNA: TGCAGCGTTCAAAGTAGCGGGAGACCCGGGGAGCTGTTTTTT
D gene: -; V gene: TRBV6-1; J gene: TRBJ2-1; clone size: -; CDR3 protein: CASKSGVEREQFF; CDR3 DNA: TGTGCCAGTAAGAGCGGCGTAGAAAGGGAGCAGTTCTTC
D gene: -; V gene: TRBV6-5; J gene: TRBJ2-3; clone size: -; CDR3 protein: CASRTGGADTQYF; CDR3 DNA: TGTGCCAGCAGGACCGGAGGGGCAGATACGCAGTATTTT
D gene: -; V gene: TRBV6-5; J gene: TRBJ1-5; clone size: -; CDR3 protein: CASSYKGGQPQHF; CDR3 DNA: TGTGCCAGCAGTTATAAAGGAGGTCAGCCCCAGCATTTT
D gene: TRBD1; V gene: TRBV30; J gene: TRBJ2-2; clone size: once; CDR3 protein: CAWKGGGGELFF; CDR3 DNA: TGTGCCTGGAAAGGGGGCGGCGGGGAGCTGTTTTTT
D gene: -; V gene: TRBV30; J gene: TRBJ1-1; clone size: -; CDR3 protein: CAWNNVGKRTEAFF; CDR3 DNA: TGTGCCTGGAACAACGTGGGTAAGAGGACTGAAGCTTTCTTT
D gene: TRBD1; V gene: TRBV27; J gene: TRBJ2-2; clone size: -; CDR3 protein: CASSKLGQGRSGELFF; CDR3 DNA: TGTGCCAGCAGCAAACTTGGACAGGGCCGGTCCGGGGAGCTGTTTTTT
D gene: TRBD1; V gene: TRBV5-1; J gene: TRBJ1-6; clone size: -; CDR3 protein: CASSLGQVNNSPLHF; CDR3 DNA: TGCGCCAGCAGCCTGGGACAGGTGAATAATTCACCCCTCCACTTT
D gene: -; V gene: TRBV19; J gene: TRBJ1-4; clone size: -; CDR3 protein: CATQGLLGEKLFF; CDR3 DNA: TGTGCCACCCAGGGTTTATTGGGTGAAAAACTGTTTTTT
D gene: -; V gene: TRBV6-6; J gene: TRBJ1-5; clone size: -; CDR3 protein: CASSYGSGVSQPQHF; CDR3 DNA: TGTGCCAGCAGTTATGGCTCAGGGGTAAGTCAGCCCCAGCATTTT